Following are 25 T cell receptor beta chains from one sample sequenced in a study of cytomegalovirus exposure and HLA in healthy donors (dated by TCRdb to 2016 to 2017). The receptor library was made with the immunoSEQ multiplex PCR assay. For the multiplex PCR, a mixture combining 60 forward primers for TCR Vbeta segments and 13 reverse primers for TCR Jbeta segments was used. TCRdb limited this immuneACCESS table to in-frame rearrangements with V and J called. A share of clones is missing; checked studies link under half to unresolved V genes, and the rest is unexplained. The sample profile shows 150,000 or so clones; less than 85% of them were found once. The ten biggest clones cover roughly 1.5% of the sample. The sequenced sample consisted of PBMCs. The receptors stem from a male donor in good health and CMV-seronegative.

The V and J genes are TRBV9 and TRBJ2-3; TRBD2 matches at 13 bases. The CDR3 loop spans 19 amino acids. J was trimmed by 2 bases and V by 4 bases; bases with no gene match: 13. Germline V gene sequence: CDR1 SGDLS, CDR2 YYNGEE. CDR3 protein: CASSLTGLAGVGATDTQYF. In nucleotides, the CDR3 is TGTGCCAGCAGCTTAACAGGACTAGCGGGAGTAGGCGCCACAGATACGCAGTATTTT.

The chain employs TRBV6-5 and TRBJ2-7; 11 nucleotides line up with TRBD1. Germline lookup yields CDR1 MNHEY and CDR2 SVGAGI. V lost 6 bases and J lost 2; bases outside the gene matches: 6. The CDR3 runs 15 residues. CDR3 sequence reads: CASRRGTGGTYEQYF. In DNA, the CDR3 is TGTGCCAGCAGGCGCGGGACAGGGGGTACCTACGAGCAGTACTTC.

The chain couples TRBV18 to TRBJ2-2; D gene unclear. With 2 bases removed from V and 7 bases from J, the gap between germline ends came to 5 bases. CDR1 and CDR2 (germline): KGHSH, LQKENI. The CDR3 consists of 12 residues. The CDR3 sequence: CASSPSNGELFF. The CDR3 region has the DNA TGTGCCAGCTCACCATCAAACGGGGAGCTGTTTTTT.

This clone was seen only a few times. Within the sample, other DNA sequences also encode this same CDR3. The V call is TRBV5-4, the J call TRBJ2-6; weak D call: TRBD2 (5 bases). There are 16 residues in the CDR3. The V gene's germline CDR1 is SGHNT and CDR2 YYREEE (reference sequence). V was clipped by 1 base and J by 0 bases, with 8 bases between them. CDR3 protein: CASSLTRGSGANVLTF. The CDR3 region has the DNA TGTGCCAGCAGCTTGACTAGAGGCTCTGGGGCCAACGTCCTGACTTTC. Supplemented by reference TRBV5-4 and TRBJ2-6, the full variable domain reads ETGVTQSPTHLIKTRGQQVTLRCSSQSGHNTVSWYQQALGQGPQFIFQYYREEENGRGNFPPRFSGLQFPNYSSELNVNALELDDSALYLCASSLTRGSGANVLTFGAGSRLTVL.

The CDR3 here is CASRIKTEISTDTQYF. DNA of the CDR3: TGTGCAAGTCGAATAAAAACAGAAATCAGCACAGATACGCAGTATTTT. The chain recombines TRBV12-2 with TRBJ2-3; whether TRBD1, the table's D call, matches the DNA was not checked. TRBV12-2 is a documented pseudogene. The CDR3 runs to 16 residues.

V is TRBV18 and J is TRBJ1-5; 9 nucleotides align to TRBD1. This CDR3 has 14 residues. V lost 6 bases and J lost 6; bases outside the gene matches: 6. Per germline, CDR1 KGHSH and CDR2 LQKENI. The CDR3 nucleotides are TGTGCCAGCTCCCCGGACAGGGGTGGTCAGCCCCAGCATTTT. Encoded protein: CASSPDRGGQPQHF. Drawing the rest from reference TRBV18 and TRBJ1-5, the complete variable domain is NAGVMQNPRHLVRRRGQEARLRCSPMKGHSHVYWYRQLPEEGLKFMVYLQKENIIDESGMPKERFSAEFPKEGPSILRIQQVVRGDSAAYFCASSPDRGGQPQHFGDGTRLSIL.

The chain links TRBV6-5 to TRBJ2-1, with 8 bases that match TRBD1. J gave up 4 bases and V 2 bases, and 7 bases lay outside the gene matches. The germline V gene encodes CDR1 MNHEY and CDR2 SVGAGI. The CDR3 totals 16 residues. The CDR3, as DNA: TGTGCCAGCAGTTACCCCAGGGGGCCTTTTTACAATGAGCAGTTCTTC. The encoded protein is CASSYPRGPFYNEQFF.

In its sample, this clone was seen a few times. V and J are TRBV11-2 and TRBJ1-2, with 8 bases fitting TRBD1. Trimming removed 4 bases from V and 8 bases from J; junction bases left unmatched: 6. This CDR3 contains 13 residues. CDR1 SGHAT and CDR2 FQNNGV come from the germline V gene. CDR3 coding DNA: TGTGCCAGCAGCTCCCCGACAGGGGAAGGCTACACCTTC. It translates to CASSSPTGEGYTF.

The CDR3 is CAIRAGTGGGEQYF. Written as DNA, the CDR3 is TGTGCCATCAGGGCCGGGACAGGGGGCGGCGAGCAGTACTTC. This sequence joins TRBV10-3 and TRBJ2-7; 12 bases match TRBD1. The V gene end was trimmed by 6 bases and the J gene end by 6 bases; junction bases not matched to a gene: 6. Germline V gene data show CDR1 as ENHRY and CDR2 as SYGVKD. The CDR3 contains 14 residues.

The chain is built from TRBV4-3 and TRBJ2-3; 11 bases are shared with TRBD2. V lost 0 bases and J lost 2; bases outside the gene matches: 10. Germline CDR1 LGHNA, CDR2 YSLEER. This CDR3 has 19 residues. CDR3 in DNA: TGCGCCAGCAGCCAAGATCTCCGAAGACTAGCGGGGTACACAGATACGCAGTATTTT. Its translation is CASSQDLRRLAGYTDTQYF.

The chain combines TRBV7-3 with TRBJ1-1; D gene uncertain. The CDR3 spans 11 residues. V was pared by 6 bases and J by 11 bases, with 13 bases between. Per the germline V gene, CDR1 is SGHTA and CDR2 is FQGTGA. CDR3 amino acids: CASSNGREAFF. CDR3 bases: TGTGCCAGCAGTAATGGGAGGGAGGCTTTCTTT. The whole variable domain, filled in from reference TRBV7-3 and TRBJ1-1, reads GAGVSQTPSNKVTEKGKYVELRCDPISGHTALYWYRQSLGQGPEFLIYFQGTGAADDSGLPNDRFFAVRPEGSVSTLKIQRTERGDSAVYLCASSNGREAFFGQGTRLTVV.

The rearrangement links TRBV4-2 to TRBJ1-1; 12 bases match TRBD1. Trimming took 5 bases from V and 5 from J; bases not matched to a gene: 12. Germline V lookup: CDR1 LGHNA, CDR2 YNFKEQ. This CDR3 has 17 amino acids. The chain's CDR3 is CASSLGVGTGGITEAFF. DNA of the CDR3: TGTGCCAGCAGCTTGGGTGTCGGGACAGGGGGCATTACTGAAGCTTTCTTT.

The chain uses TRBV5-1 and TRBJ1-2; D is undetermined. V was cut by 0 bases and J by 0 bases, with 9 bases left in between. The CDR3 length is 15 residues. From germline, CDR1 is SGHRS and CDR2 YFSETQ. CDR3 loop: CASSLDGSANYGYTF. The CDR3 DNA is TGCGCCAGCAGCTTGGACGGCAGCGCTAACTATGGCTACACCTTC.

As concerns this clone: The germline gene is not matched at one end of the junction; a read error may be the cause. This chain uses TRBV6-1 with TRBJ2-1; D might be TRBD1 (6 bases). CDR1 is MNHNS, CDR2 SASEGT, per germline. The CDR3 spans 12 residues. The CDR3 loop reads CASSETRQVEIF. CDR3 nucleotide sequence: TGTGCCAGCAGTGAAACGAGACAGGTGGAGATCTTC.

The CDR3 DNA reads TGTGCCAGCAGCTATCAAACCAGGGTTCCGAACACTGAAGCTTTCTTT. The encoded protein is CASSYQTRVPNTEAFF. The gene calls are TRBV7-9 and TRBJ1-1, with D possibly matching TRBD1 (5 bases). Trimming pared 4 bases from V and 1 base from J, leaving 16 bases between. The CDR3 spans 16 residues. Germline-derived CDR1 and CDR2 are SEHNR and FQNEAQ (reference sequence).

CDR3 sequence (DNA): TGTGCCAGCAGGAGGTTAGATACGCAGTATTTT. Its translation: CASRRLDTQYF. This chain connects TRBV25-1 to TRBJ2-3; no reliable D call. The CDR3 extends over 11 amino acids. The germline V and J ends were trimmed by 6 bases and 5 bases, with 6 bases remaining between them. Germline V CDR1 and CDR2: MGHDK, SYGVNS.

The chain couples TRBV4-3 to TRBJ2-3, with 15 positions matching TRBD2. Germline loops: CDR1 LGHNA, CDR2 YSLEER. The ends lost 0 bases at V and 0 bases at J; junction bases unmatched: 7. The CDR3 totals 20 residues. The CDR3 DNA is TGCGCCAGCAGCCAAGATCTCGGGACTAGCGGGAGGTCCAGCACAGATACGCAGTATTTT. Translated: CASSQDLGTSGRSSTDTQYF.

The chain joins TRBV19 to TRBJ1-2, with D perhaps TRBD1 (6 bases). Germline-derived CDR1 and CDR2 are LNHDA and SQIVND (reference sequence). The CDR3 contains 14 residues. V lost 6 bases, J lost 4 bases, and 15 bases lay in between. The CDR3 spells CASSRTGPGYGYTF. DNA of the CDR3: TGTGCCAGTAGCCGAACAGGGCCTGGCTATGGCTACACCTTC.

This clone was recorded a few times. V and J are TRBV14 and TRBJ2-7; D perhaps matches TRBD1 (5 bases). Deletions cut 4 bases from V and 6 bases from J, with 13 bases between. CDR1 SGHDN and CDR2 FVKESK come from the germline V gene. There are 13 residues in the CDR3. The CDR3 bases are TGTGCCAGCAGCCGTAAGACAGAAACCGAGCAGTACTTC. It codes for CASSRKTETEQYF.

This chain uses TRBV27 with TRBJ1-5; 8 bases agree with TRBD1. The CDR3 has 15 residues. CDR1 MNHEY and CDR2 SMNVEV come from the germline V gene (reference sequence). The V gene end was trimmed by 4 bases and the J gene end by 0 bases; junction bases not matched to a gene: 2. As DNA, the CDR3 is TGTGCCAGCAGTTCCAGGGGGCTTAGCAATCAGCCCCAGCATTTT. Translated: CASSSRGLSNQPQHF.

DNA for the CDR3: TGTGCCAGCAGTTCGCTCCCCCAGCGGGATCACTACAATGAGCAGTTCTTC. It encodes CASSSLPQRDHYNEQFF. The J gene is TRBJ2-1, the V gene TRBV27, with 7 bases lining up with TRBD2. The J segment lost 3 bases and the V segment lost 4 bases, leaving 12 bases of the junction unmatched. This CDR3 contains 17 residues. Germline-derived CDR1 and CDR2 are MNHEY and SMNVEV (reference sequence).

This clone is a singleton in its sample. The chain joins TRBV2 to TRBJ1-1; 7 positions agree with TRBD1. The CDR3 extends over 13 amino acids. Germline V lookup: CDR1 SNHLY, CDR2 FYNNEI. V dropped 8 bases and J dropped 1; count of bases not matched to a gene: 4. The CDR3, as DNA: TGTGCCAGCCCGGGACAGAAGAACACTGAAGCTTTCTTT. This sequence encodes CASPGQKNTEAFF.

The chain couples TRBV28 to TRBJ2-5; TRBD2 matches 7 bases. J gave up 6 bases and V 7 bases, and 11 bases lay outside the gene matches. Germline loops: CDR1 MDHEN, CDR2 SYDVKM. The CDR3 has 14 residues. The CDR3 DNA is TGTGCCAGCATCGAATGGCGGGAGTCGAAGACCCAGTACTTC. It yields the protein CASIEWRESKTQYF.

The CDR3 loop reads CASSPGQGNTEAFF. CDR3 DNA sequence: TGTGCCAGCAGTCCGGGACAAGGGAACACTGAAGCTTTCTTT. The genes are TRBV6-6 and TRBJ1-1, with D perhaps TRBD1 (6 bases). Trimming stripped 5 bases from V and 1 base from J, with 11 bases between. Germline CDR1 reads MNHNY; CDR2 reads SVGAGI (reference sequence). The CDR3 extends over 14 amino acids.

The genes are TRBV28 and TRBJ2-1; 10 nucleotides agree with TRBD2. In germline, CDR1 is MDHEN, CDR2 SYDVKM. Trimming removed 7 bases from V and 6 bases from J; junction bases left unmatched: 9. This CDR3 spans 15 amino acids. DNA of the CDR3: TGTGCCAGCACCCTGGTAGCGGGAGGTCCCAATGAGCAGTTCTTC. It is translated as CASTLVAGGPNEQFF.